Presented here are 29 T cell receptor beta chains from one specimen sequenced in a study of identical twins. TCRdb called the 5' RACE reads again in MiXCR, with one record for every CDR3 protein. Here the sample spans about 240,000 distinct CDR3 sequences, more than 9.5% being singletons. The same sample was also studied in work on yellow fever vaccine responses in identical twins.

Sequenced input: memory (CD45RO+) T cells sorted from blood. These receptors were obtained from a woman aged 18-29 years in good health.

This clonotype was observed a few times. V and J are TRBV20-1 and TRBJ1-2, with D unresolved. Trimming took 6 bases from V and 7 from J, leaving 15 bases between them. The CDR3 sequence is 12 residues long. The germline CDR1 and CDR2 sequences are DFQATT and SNEGSKA (reference sequence). Here the CDR3 reads CSAAPTDGGYTF. Here the CDR3 DNA reads TGCAGTGCGGCTCCAACCGACGGTGGCTACACCTTC.

This clonotype was seen more than once but under ten times. The rearrangement uses TRBV6-1 and TRBJ2-3; 7 nucleotides match TRBD1. The J segment lost 2 bases and the V segment lost 8 bases, leaving 4 bases of the junction unmatched. This CDR3 is 13 amino acids long. Germline CDR1 is MNHNS and CDR2 is SASEGT. The CDR3 is CASEGTDTDTQYF. The CDR3 region has the DNA TGTGCCAGCGAAGGGACAGACACAGATACGCAGTATTTT.

The V gene is TRBV7-2, the J gene TRBJ2-2; a possible D gene is TRBD1 (6 bases). The V gene's germline CDR1 is SGHTA and CDR2 FQGNSA. Trimming cost V 2 bases and J 1 base, with 11 bases left between them. This CDR3 comprises 16 residues. The CDR3 reads CASSLIPGQNTGELFF. CDR3 nucleotide sequence: TGTGCCAGCAGCTTAATTCCGGGACAGAACACCGGGGAGCTGTTTTTT. The full variable domain, in which reference TRBV7-2 and TRBJ2-2 provide the parts outside the CDR3, is GAGVSQSPSNKVTEKGKDVELRCDPISGHTALYWYRQSLGQGLEFLIYFQGNSAPDKSGLPSDRFSAERTGGSVSTLTIQRTQQEDSAVYLCASSLIPGQNTGELFFGEGSRLTVL.

This clonotype was detected a few times. One end of the junction varies from germline; a read error may be responsible. The genes are TRBV29-1 and TRBJ2-6, with D tentatively TRBD2 (6 bases). This CDR3 has 15 amino acids. Per germline, CDR1 SQVTM and CDR2 ANQGSEA. CDR3 region: CSVEGRDSGANVLTF. The CDR3 bases are TGCAGCGTGGAAGGAAGGGACTCCGGGGCCAACGTCCTGACTTTC.

This clonotype was detected ten times or more. This chain connects TRBV4-3 to TRBJ2-1, with 11 bases lining up with TRBD2. V trimming: 1 base; J trimming: 9 bases; junction bases outside the gene matches: 8. The CDR3 runs to 16 residues. Germline V lookup: CDR1 LGHNA, CDR2 YSLEER. This chain's CDR3 is CASSQGWLAGGFEQFF. As DNA, the CDR3 is TGCGCCAGCAGCCAAGGTTGGCTAGCGGGAGGTTTTGAGCAGTTCTTC.

The rearrangement uses TRBV15 and TRBJ2-2; D is ambiguous. Germline assignment: CDR1 LNHNV and CDR2 YYDKDF (reference sequence). CDR3 size: 15 residues. Trimming took off 0 bases at V and 7 bases at J, with 12 bases between the two ends. The CDR3: CATSRDRRNHGELFF. CDR3 nucleotide sequence: TGTGCCACCAGCAGAGACCGCAGAAATCACGGGGAGCTGTTTTTT.

The rearrangement uses TRBV29-1 and TRBJ1-4; D not resolved. V shed 5 bases and J shed 1 base, with 11 bases lying between them. CDR3 size: 14 residues. CDR1 is SQVTM and CDR2 is ANQGSEA in the germline V gene. This CDR3 is CSVSPGGTNEKLFF. The CDR3 bases are TGCAGCGTTTCGCCGGGTGGAACTAATGAAAAACTGTTTTTT.

This clonotype was seen more than once but under ten times. V is TRBV20-1 and J is TRBJ2-3; the D is unclear. The CDR3 is 15 amino acids. Trimming took 3 bases from V and 6 from J, leaving 19 bases between them. Per the germline V gene, CDR1 is DFQATT and CDR2 is SNEGSKA (reference sequence). In DNA form, the CDR3 reads TGCAGTGCTAGTGAAGTAGTCGGCCACCCGGATACGCAGTATTTT. It translates to CSASEVVGHPDTQYF.

This clonotype was picked up many times. This rearrangement joins TRBV10-1 to TRBJ1-1, with a possible D match to TRBD1 (6 bases). V was pared by 5 bases and J by 3 bases, with 16 bases between. Germline lookup yields CDR1 WNHNN and CDR2 SYGVQD (reference sequence). This CDR3 has 15 amino acids. The CDR3 nucleotides read TGCGCCAGCAGTAAGGGACACCCAGGGGACACTGAAGCTTTCTTT. Its translation: CASSKGHPGDTEAFF.

The chain joins TRBV9 to TRBJ1-6, with TRBD1 matching over 9 bases. Trimming cost V 4 bases and J 5 bases; bases outside gene matches: 7. The CDR3 extends over 16 amino acids. From germline, CDR1 is SGDLS and CDR2 YYNGEE. The CDR3 protein is CASSPGQGVNNSPLHF. In DNA, the CDR3 is TGTGCCAGCAGCCCGGGACAGGGAGTGAATAATTCACCCCTCCACTTT. Looking up the rest from reference TRBV9 and TRBJ1-6 gives the full variable domain: DSGVTQTPKHLITATGQRVTLRCSPRSGDLSVYWYQQSLDQGLQFLIQYYNGEERAKGNILERFSAQQFPDLHSELNLSSLELGDSALYFCASSPGQGVNNSPLHFGNGTRLTVT.

In this sample, this clonotype turned up a few times. The chain joins TRBV7-2 to TRBJ2-7, with D possibly being TRBD2 (5 bases). Trimming left V 4 bases short and J 4 bases short, with 14 bases between. The CDR3 contains 14 residues. The germline gives CDR1 SGHTA, CDR2 FQGNSA. The CDR3 loop is CASSSRVRVYEQYF. The CDR3 DNA is TGTGCCAGCAGCTCCCGCGTGCGGGTATACGAGCAGTACTTC.

The rearrangement links TRBV28 to TRBJ2-7, with D unclear. Germline lookup yields CDR1 MDHEN and CDR2 SYDVKM. V was clipped by 7 bases and J by 0 bases, with 10 bases between them. The CDR3 has 13 amino acids. CDR3 DNA: TGTGCCAGCACATCTCCGAGCTCCTACGAGCAGTACTTC. It encodes CASTSPSSYEQYF.

This chain joins TRBV18 and TRBJ2-5; 7 bases line up with TRBD1. Germline V lookup: CDR1 KGHSH, CDR2 LQKENI. The CDR3 sequence is 16 residues long. Losses at the gene ends were 2 bases for V and 2 bases for J; bases not matched to a gene: 8. The CDR3 region is CASSPITTGVQETQYF. CDR3 nucleotides: TGTGCCAGCTCACCAATAACCACAGGGGTACAAGAGACCCAGTACTTC.

This clonotype was seen many times. This rearrangement joins TRBV7-2 to TRBJ2-1; unclear D gene. This CDR3 is 11 amino acids long. Trimming removed 3 bases at V and 5 bases at J, with 2 bases between. Germline values: CDR1 SGHTA, CDR2 FQGNSA. The CDR3 loop is CASSFNNEQFF. In DNA form, the CDR3 reads TGTGCCAGCAGCTTTAACAATGAGCAGTTCTTC.

The V and J genes are TRBV27 and TRBJ2-2, with a weak D call TRBD1 (5 bases). Germline V gene data show CDR1 as MNHEY and CDR2 as SMNVEV (reference sequence). Trimming cost V 3 bases and J 5 bases, with 10 bases left between them. The CDR3 runs to 14 residues. The chain's CDR3 is CASSFRVGTGELFF. In nucleotides, the CDR3 is TGTGCCAGCAGTTTCAGGGTCGGTACCGGGGAGCTGTTTTTT.

The chain has TRBV30 and TRBJ2-3; D unresolved. Deletions cut 3 bases from V and 3 bases from J, with 13 bases between. The CDR3 is 14 amino acids. Germline V gene data show CDR1 as GTSNPN and CDR2 as SVGIG (reference sequence). The CDR3 protein is CAWSRQKATDTQYF. CDR3 DNA: TGTGCCTGGAGCCGCCAGAAGGCAACAGATACGCAGTATTTT.

There are a few counts of this clonotype. The rearrangement uses TRBV7-2 and TRBJ2-6; D call uncertain. The germline CDR1 and CDR2 sequences are SGHTA and FQGNSA. V lost 3 bases to trimming and J lost 0 bases, with 6 bases between them. This CDR3 has 15 amino acids. CDR3 sequence reads: CASSFRSSGANVLTF. The DNA of the CDR3 is TGTGCCAGCAGCTTCCGTAGCTCTGGGGCCAACGTCCTGACTTTC.

The gene calls are TRBV7-8 and TRBJ2-1; TRBD2 matches at 10 bases. Germline CDR1 reads SGHVS; CDR2 reads FQNEAQ. V lost 4 bases and J lost 8; bases outside the gene matches: 11. CDR3 length: 16 amino acids. In DNA form, the CDR3 reads TGTGCCAGCAGCTGGCAGGGGTCTAGCGGGAGTGATGAGCAGTTCTTC. This sequence encodes CASSWQGSSGSDEQFF.

The chain has TRBV7-9 and TRBJ2-5; no definite D call. Germline V gene data show CDR1 as SEHNR and CDR2 as FQNEAQ (reference sequence). This CDR3 is built from 14 residues. V dropped 5 bases and J dropped 4 bases, with 14 bases sitting between them. In DNA, the CDR3 is TGTGCCAGCAGCACACCTGGGAAATTAGAGACCCAGTACTTC. This gives the protein CASSTPGKLETQYF.

DNA of the CDR3: TGTGCCAGCAGCTTAGACAGCGGGGGAGATACGCAGTATTTT. This sequence encodes CASSLDSGGDTQYF. The J gene is TRBJ2-3, the V gene TRBV13, with 8 bases identical to TRBD2. CDR1 and CDR2 (germline): PRHDT, FYEKMQ (reference sequence). Unmatched junction bases numbered 2, after V lost 1 base and J lost 5 bases. The CDR3 loop spans 14 amino acids.

This clonotype turned up a few times. V gene TRBV29-1 combines with J gene TRBJ2-3, with a weak D call TRBD2 (6 bases). The ends were cut back, 1 base at V and 4 bases at J, with 18 bases in the middle. Germline CDR1 SQVTM, CDR2 ANQGSEA. The CDR3 covers 16 residues. CDR3 bases: TGCAGCGTTGAAGGGGGGGACTCTATAAAGGCAGATACGCAGTATTTT. Its translation is CSVEGGDSIKADTQYF.

In its sample, this clonotype was seen many times. This rearrangement joins TRBV27 to TRBJ1-2; the match to TRBD1 covers 12 bases. CDR1 is MNHEY, CDR2 SMNVEV, per germline (reference sequence). Losses at the gene ends were 3 bases for V and 6 bases for J; bases not matched to a gene: 2. CDR3 length: 14 residues. For the CDR3, the DNA is TGTGCCAGCAGTTTTGGGACAGGGGGCAATGGCTACACCTTC. The encoded protein is CASSFGTGGNGYTF.

The V gene is TRBV7-8, the J gene TRBJ2-2, with 7 bases matching TRBD2. V was pared by 2 bases and J by 4 bases, with 7 bases of the junction left unmatched. This CDR3 region has 16 residues. CDR1 is SGHVS, CDR2 FQNEAQ, per germline. CDR3 DNA sequence: TGTGCCAGCAGCTTACGCGGGGGACTCCCCACCGGGGAGCTGTTTTTT. Amino acid sequence: CASSLRGGLPTGELFF.

This clonotype was counted only a few times. The rearrangement uses TRBV7-9 and TRBJ2-1; 7 bases match TRBD2. This CDR3 spans 16 amino acids. The germline V gene has CDR1 SEHNR and CDR2 FQNEAQ (reference sequence). V was pared by 6 bases and J by 0 bases, with 8 bases of the junction left unmatched. The CDR3 loop is CASSNGEGSSYNEQFF. CDR3 in DNA: TGTGCCAGCAGTAATGGGGAGGGGAGCTCCTACAATGAGCAGTTCTTC.

This clonotype was picked up a small number of times. As DNA, the CDR3 is TGTGCCAGCAGTTTCTCAGGACGGCGGGAAAAACTGTTTTTT. It is translated as CASSFSGRREKLFF. J is TRBJ1-4 and V is TRBV27, with D hard to call. V was shortened by 3 bases and J by 8 bases, with 13 bases between the two germline ends. CDR3 size: 14 residues. Germline-derived CDR1 and CDR2 are MNHEY and SMNVEV (reference sequence).

The chain carries TRBV5-1 and TRBJ2-7; weak D call: TRBD1 (6 bases). The V gene lost 4 bases and the J gene lost 2 bases, with 13 bases spanning the gap. The CDR3 is 14 residues long. The V gene's germline CDR1 is SGHRS and CDR2 YFSETQ. This CDR3 reads CASSTLQGPYEQYF. In DNA form, the CDR3 reads TGCGCCAGCAGCACCCTACAGGGACCCTACGAGCAGTACTTC. The entire variable domain, with the rest obtained from reference TRBV5-1 and TRBJ2-7, is as follows: KAGVTQTPRYLIKTRGQQVTLSCSPISGHRSVSWYQQTPGQGLQFLFEYFSETQRNKGNFPGRFSGRQFSNSRSEMNVSTLELGDSALYLCASSTLQGPYEQYFGPGTRLTVT.

This clonotype was detected only a few times. V and J are TRBV7-2 and TRBJ1-6, with D perhaps TRBD1 (6 bases). Germline V gene data show CDR1 as SGHTA and CDR2 as FQGNSA. CDR3 length: 13 residues. V shed 7 bases and J shed 11 bases, with 15 bases lying between them. In DNA, the CDR3 is TGTGCCAGCACCCTGGGGGCTCGGGCACCCCTCCACTTT. Protein product: CASTLGARAPLHF.

The rearrangement joins TRBV7-9 to TRBJ2-7; 8 nucleotides match TRBD1. Germline lookup yields CDR1 SEHNR and CDR2 FQNEAQ (reference sequence). With 5 bases clipped from V and 4 bases from J, the junction kept 16 bases outside the gene matches. The CDR3 totals 17 residues. The CDR3, as DNA: TGTGCCAGCAGCCCCAGGGTACCCGGGACAGGTAGTTACGAGCAGTACTTC. Amino acid sequence: CASSPRVPGTGSYEQYF.

The chain employs TRBV30 and TRBJ1-5, with D tentatively TRBD1 (5 bases). Germline V gene data show CDR1 as GTSNPN and CDR2 as SVGIG (reference sequence). This CDR3 contains 13 residues. The ends were cut back, 5 bases at V and 6 bases at J, with 14 bases in the middle. CDR3 nucleotide sequence: TGTGCCTGGGCGAGGGGAGTTGGTCAGCCCCAGCATTTT. Translated: CAWARGVGQPQHF.